This T cell receptor (beta chain) was sequenced during a study of blood T cell repertoires in COVID-19. In the study overall: From the United States, Italy and Spain came samples of acute and convalescent COVID-19. PBMCs, B-cell-depleted T cells, or T cells provided the cDNA or gDNA that made up the material.

Per the original methods: Estimates of nucleated cell counts were drawn from the amplification of reference gene primers. The assay was immunoSEQ multiplex PCR, and TCRdb's table has in-frame clones only and misses some. V, J and clone size reflect that table, while D and trimming were determined from the DNA. The sample lists 160,000 or so clones, 93% seen once, with less than 2% in the top ten. Germline V gene lookup returns CDR1 SGHRS and CDR2 YFSETQ. The CDR3 contains 14 residues. Trimming cost V 4 bases and J 7 bases; bases outside gene matches: 8. Input material: peripheral blood. The chain has TRBV5-1 and TRBJ1-1; 9 bases agree with TRBD1. The clonotype was recovered from an older woman with COVID-19, enrolled during active disease. The CDR3 region is CASSPGQGVGEAFF. Written as DNA, the CDR3 is TGCGCCAGCAGCCCGGGACAGGGAGTGGGTGAAGCTTTCTTT.